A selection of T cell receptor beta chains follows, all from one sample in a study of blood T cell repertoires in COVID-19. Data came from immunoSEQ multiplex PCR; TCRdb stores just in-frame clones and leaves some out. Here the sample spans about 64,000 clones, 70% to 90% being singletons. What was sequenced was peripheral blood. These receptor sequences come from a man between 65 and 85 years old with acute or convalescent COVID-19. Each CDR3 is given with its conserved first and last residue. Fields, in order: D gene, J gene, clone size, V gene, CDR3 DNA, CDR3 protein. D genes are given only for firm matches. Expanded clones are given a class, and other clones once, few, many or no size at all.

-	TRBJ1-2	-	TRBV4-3	TGCGCCAGCAGCCAAGATTTTAAGGGGTATATTAACTATGGCTACACCTTC	CASSQDFKGYINYGYTF
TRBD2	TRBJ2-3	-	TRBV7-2	TGTGCCAGCAGCTTGGGGGGTAGCGGGGGTGTAGAGTATTTT	CASSLGGSGGVEYF
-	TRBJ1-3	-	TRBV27	TGTGCCAGCAGTTCCCTAGACCCCCGAGGTGGAAACACCATATATTTT	CASSSLDPRGGNTIYF
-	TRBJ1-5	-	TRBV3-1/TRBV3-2	TGTGCCAGCAGCCATCCTCAGGGGCAGGGTCAGCCCCAGCATTTT	CASSHPQGQGQPQHF
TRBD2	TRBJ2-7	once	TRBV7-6	TGTGCCAGCAGCTTAGGGGGAAACAGCGGGGGGCTATACGAGCAGTACTTC	CASSLGGNSGGLYEQYF
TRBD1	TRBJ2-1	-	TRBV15	TGTGCCACCAGCCTCGACAGGGGCCTGTACAATGAGCAGTTCTTC	CATSLDRGLYNEQFF
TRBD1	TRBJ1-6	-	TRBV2	TGTGCCAGCAGGGCAAGGGACAGGCCCTATAATTCACCCCTCCACTTT	CASRARDRPYNSPLHF
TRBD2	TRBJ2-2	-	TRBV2	TGTGCCGTCACCGGGACTAGCGGGGGGGTTCACCGGGAGCTGTTTTTT	CAVTGTSGGVHRELFF
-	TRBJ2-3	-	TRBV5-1	TGCGCCAGCAGCGCACCCCCGGGGGATACGCAGTATTTT	CASSAPPGDTQYF
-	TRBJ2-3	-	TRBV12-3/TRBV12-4	TGTGCCAGCTCAACAGGGAAGACAGATACGCAGTATTTT	CASSTGKTDTQYF
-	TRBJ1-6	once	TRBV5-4	TGTGCCAGCAGCTTACAGGGAAGCCGTTCACCCCTCCACTTT	CASSLQGSRSPLHF
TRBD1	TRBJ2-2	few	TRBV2	TGTGCCAGCAAAGAGGGGGCGGGCACCGGGGAGCTGTTTTTT	CASKEGAGTGELFF
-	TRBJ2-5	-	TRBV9	TGTGCCAGCAGCTCGGGGGAGACCCAGTACTTC	CASSSGETQYF
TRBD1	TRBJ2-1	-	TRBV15	TGTGCCACCGGAGCAGGGGGGACAGGGGTCAATGAGCAGTTCTTC	CATGAGGTGVNEQFF
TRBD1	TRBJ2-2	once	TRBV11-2	TGTGCCAGCAGCCCCCCGCTCCGGGACAGGGGTAACACCGGGGAGCTGTTTTTT	CASSPPLRDRGNTGELFF
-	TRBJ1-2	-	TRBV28	TGTGCCACCACGGACAGTAACTATGGCTACACCTTC	CATTDSNYGYTF
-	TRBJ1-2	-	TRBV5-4	TGTGCCAGCAGCTTGAGCCAGGGAAGTAACTATGGCTACACCTTC	CASSLSQGSNYGYTF